The clone carrying this T cell receptor beta chain came up a few times. TCRdb independently ran MiXCR on the reads; one entry per CDR3 protein. This table has under 300,000 distinct CDR3 sequences, roughly 12% appearing once. This entry belongs to a study of T cell repertoires in cytomegalovirus infection. CDR3 length: 13 residues. V lost 5 bases and J lost 6, with 14 bases in between. The chain couples TRBV12-3 or TRBV12-4 to TRBJ2-7; a weak D match, TRBD1 (6 bases). The TCR originated in a human donor in good health (CMV status not recorded). Some clones in this sample may be carry-over from other donors' samples. Sequencing was carried out using PBMCs. Written as DNA, the CDR3 is TGTGCCAGCAGTACGCTACCCAGGGGCGAGCAGTACTTC. Its protein is CASSTLPRGEQYF.